This T cell receptor (beta chain) was profiled in a study of regulatory T cells in long-lasting Graves disease. Time point specified: newly diagnosed GD, antithyroid drugs for less than 3 months. Generation of the TCR library employed RNA extracted from PBMCs. This CDR3 is built from 14 residues. CDR1 and CDR2 from the germline V gene are MGHRA and YSYEKL. V lost 3 bases and J lost 4, with 10 bases in between. This clonotype was detected only a few times. Arm-PCR of CDR3 regions and iRepertoire HTBI primers were used to build TCR beta libraries. TCRdb re-analysed the multiplex PCR reads in MiXCR, keeping a single row per CDR3 protein. The table includes hundreds of thousands of distinct CDR3 sequences, about 16% detected once. These data were likewise used in another study, on T cells in Graves' hyperthyroidism and ophthalmopathy. From that paper: First-round RT-PCR of the TCR CDR3 relied on the HTBI primer set.

Specimen: peripheral blood mononuclear cells (PBMCs), collected at new diagnosis, from a patient treated with antithyroid drugs. This TCR derives from a woman aged 40-60 years with Graves disease. The V and J genes are TRBV4-1 and TRBJ1-5; no definite D call. For the CDR3, the DNA is TGCGCCAGCAGCCAGACCACAGCGAATCAGCCCCAGCATTTT. Encoded protein: CASSQTTANQPQHF.